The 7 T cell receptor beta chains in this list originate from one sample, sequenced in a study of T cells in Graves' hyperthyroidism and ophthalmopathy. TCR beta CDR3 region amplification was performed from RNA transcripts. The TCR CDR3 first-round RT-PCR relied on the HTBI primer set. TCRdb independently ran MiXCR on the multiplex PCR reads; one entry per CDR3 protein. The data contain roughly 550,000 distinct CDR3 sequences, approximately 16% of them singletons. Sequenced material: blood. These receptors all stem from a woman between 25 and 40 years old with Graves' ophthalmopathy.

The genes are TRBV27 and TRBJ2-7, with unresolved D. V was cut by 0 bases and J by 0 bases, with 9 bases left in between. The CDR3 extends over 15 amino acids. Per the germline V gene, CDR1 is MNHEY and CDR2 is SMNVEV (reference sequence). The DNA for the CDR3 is TGTGCCAGCAGTTTATCGCTCCTTCCCTCCTACGAGCAGTACTTC. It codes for CASSLSLLPSYEQYF.

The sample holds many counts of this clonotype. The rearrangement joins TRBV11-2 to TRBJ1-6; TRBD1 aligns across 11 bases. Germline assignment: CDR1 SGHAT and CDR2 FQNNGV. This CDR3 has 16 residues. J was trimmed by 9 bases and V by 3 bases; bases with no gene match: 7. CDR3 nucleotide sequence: TGTGCCAGCAGCTTTGGTGGACAGGGGGCGAGTTCACCCCTCCACTTT. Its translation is CASSFGGQGASSPLHF.

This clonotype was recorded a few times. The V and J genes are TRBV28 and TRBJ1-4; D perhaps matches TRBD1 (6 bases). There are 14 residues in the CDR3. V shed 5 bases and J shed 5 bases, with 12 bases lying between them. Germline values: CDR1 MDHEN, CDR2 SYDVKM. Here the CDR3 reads CASSEGVNNEKLFF. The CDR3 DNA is TGTGCCAGCAGTGAGGGGGTTAACAATGAAAAACTGTTTTTT.

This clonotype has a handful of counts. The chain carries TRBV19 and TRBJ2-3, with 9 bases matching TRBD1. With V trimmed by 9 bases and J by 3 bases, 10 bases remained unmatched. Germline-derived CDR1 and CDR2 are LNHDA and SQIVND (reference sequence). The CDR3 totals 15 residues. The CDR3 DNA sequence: TGTGCCAGCAAACTCCGGGACAGGGCGACAGATACGCAGTATTTT. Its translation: CASKLRDRATDTQYF.

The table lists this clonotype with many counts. The CDR3 sequence: CASSYPTGTSTNEQFF. CDR3 nucleotide sequence: TGTGCCAGCAGTTACCCGACCGGGACTAGTACCAATGAGCAGTTCTTC. V is TRBV6-2 or TRBV6-3 and J is TRBJ2-1; 8 bases map to TRBD2. This CDR3 contains 16 residues. The ends lost 2 bases at V and 6 bases at J; junction bases unmatched: 9. Germline lookup yields CDR1 MNHEY and CDR2 SVGEGT.

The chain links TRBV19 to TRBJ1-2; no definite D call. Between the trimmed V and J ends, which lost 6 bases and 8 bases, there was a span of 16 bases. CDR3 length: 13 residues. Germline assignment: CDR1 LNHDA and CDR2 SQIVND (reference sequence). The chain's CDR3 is CASSETGIYGYTF. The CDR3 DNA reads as TGTGCCAGTAGCGAAACCGGGATCTACGGCTACACCTTC.

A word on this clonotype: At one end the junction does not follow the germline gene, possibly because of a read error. CDR3 amino acids: CASSLAWGSYSEQFF. The CDR3, as DNA: TGTGCCAGCAGCTTAGCTTGGGGGTCCTACAGTGAGCAGTTCTTC. The chain combines TRBV13 with TRBJ2-1; D may be TRBD1 or TRBD2 (5 bases each). The CDR3 spans 15 residues. Germline CDR1 reads PRHDT; CDR2 reads FYEKMQ (reference sequence).